A selection of T cell receptor beta chains follows, all from one sample in a study of PD-L1 blockade in urothelial cancer. TCRdb keeps only in-frame clones here, not all; method: immunoSEQ multiplex PCR. The repertoire holds approximately 51,000 clones, with approximately 86% as singletons. The sequencing used PBMCs, collected around atezolizumab (anti-PD-L1) treatment. Every receptor here comes from a man in his 60s with urothelial cancer. Each CDR3 is given with its conserved first and last residue. Each record gives: CDR3 length, clone size, V gene, J gene, CDR3 protein. Not every row has a clone size; where given, it reads once, few, many or a size class.

15	few	TRBV10-3	TRBJ2-7	CAISEKADSFYEQYF
18	-	TRBV5-6	TRBJ2-3	CASSLELAGGLQRDTQYF
14	-	TRBV5-5	TRBJ2-1	CASLLRVGGNEQFF
14	-	TRBV19	TRBJ2-7	CASSMQGARHEQYF
15	-	TRBV10-3	TRBJ2-3	CAISGLAGSTDTQYF
14	-	TRBV7-9	TRBJ2-7	CASSLVAGNGEQYF
13	once	TRBV7-9	TRBJ2-2	CASSPRGIGELFF
14	-	TRBV30	TRBJ2-1	CAWSVQRIYNEQFF
14	-	TRBV10-3	TRBJ1-6	CASQGTGSASPLHF
14	-	TRBV4-3	TRBJ2-7	CASSQDSDRYEQYF
16	-	TRBV7-9	TRBJ1-6	CASSPGQLSYNSPLHF
11	-	TRBV20-1	TRBJ2-1	CSADRASEQFF
13	-	TRBV5-1	TRBJ1-1	CASSFNGNTEAFF
13	-	TRBV19	TRBJ1-2	CASSIGTDYGYTF
15	once	TRBV2	TRBJ2-2	CASRQGTGNTGELFF
15	-	TRBV11-2	TRBJ1-5	CASSLDQGAGQPQHF
13	-	TRBV11-1	TRBJ1-1	CASSLFRDSEAFF
16	-	TRBV7-9	TRBJ1-1	CASSFTSHLGNTEAFF
16	-	TRBV19	TRBJ2-7	CASKFSGQVGGGEQYF
15	once	TRBV18	TRBJ1-4	CASSERTVNNEKLFF
15	-	TRBV7-2	TRBJ1-5	CASSLFTGGNQPQHF
16	-	TRBV5-6	TRBJ2-1	CASSLVGRVGDNEQFF
15	-	TRBV7-2	TRBJ2-3	CASSPSGTSTDTQYF